The entry below gives a single T cell receptor beta chain sequence along with its context. Repertoires were generated with immunoSEQ multiplex PCR, while TCRdb's copy carries only in-frame clones and drops some. The sample has hundreds of thousands of clones; 95% to 97% are singletons. This sample was included in a study of shared clonotypes between healthy human individuals. V was pared by 8 bases and J by 2 bases, with 16 bases between. Looked up from germline, CDR1 is ENHRY and CDR2 is SYGVKD. The CDR3 has 14 amino acids. As defined, naive CD8 cells were CD45RO-negative and positively selected for CCR7, with terminally differentiated effector memory CD45RA+ cells excluded.

This chain links TRBV10-3 with TRBJ2-7; no clear D. This TCR was recovered from a man aged 25 to 40 in good health. Specimen: naive CD8+ T cells sorted from blood. The CDR3 bases are TGTGCCATCCAAACGGACGGATCAACCTACGAGCAGTACTTC. Protein: CAIQTDGSTYEQYF.